This T cell receptor beta chain was retrieved from a study of somatic mutations in cytotoxic T cells in rheumatoid arthritis. Background on the study: Patient blood (roughly 30 ml EDTA) was drawn right after diagnosis, before any treatment. There were some V beta antibody-stained T-cell populations flow-sorted at nearly 100% purity, and these included V beta1+ cells sequenced for TCRB. The study, taken as a whole, reports: Rheumatoid arthritis patients showed CD8+ clonality increasing with age, unlike healthy controls.

This clone was detected once. The antigen is unknown. Germline V gene data show CDR1 as SNHLY and CDR2 as FYNNEI. This CDR3 contains 14 residues. The junction had 3 bases not matched to a gene; V was cut back by 3 bases and J by 4 bases. Clones were read by immunoSEQ multiplex PCR, and TCRdb kept only the in-frame ones, dropping some. The table includes nearly 3,000 clones, approximately 87% detected once. Once isolated by positive magnetic bead selection, the CD4+ and CD8+ cells had their purity checked by flow cytometry. The source is a woman aged 55-69 years with rheumatoid arthritis. Sequencing used CD8+ T cells sorted from blood. The V and J genes are TRBV2 and TRBJ1-5, with 7 nucleotides matching TRBD1. The CDR3 spells CASSDGDRNQPQHF. The CDR3 DNA follows: TGTGCCAGCAGTGATGGGGACAGAAATCAGCCCCAGCATTTT.